One sample yielded the 27 T cell receptor beta chains listed below, sequenced in a study of cytomegalovirus exposure and HLA in healthy donors. Both 60 Vbeta primers and 13 Jbeta primers went into the PCR. Repertoires were generated with immunoSEQ multiplex PCR, while TCRdb's copy carries only in-frame clones and drops some. Of some 200,000 clones listed, approximately 70% were seen once; the top ten hold less than 3%. Sequenced input: PBMCs. These receptors were taken from a man between 40 and 49 years old in good health and CMV-seropositive.

The rearrangement uses TRBV11-1 and TRBJ2-5; tentatively, D is TRBD2 (5 bases). V dropped 6 bases and J dropped 7 bases, with 15 bases sitting between them. The germline V gene has CDR1 SGHAT and CDR2 FQDESV (reference sequence). The CDR3 extends over 13 amino acids. The CDR3 nucleotides are TGTGCCAGCAGTTTGGACTCCCTGGGGACCCAGTACTTC. It yields the protein CASSLDSLGTQYF.

As regards this clone: At one of its ends the junction is not consistent with the germline gene, which may arise from a read error. CDR3 region: CASPRFCTPNEKPFF. Here the CDR3 DNA reads TGTGCCAGCCCGAGATTTTGTACCCCGAATGAAAAACCGTTTTTT. The genes are TRBV25-1 and TRBJ1-4; no clear D gene. CDR1 MGHDK and CDR2 SYGVNS come from the germline V gene. This CDR3 spans 15 amino acids.

The chain couples TRBV19 to TRBJ1-5, with 7 bases fitting TRBD1. V lost 7 bases and J lost 5; bases outside the gene matches: 5. The germline gives CDR1 LNHDA, CDR2 SQIVND (reference sequence). This CDR3 is built from 13 residues. As DNA, the CDR3 is TGTGCCAGTACACCGACAGGGTATCAGCCCCAGCATTTT. Translated, it gives CASTPTGYQPQHF.

This chain connects TRBV18 to TRBJ1-5; unclear D gene. Deletions cut 1 base from V and 2 bases from J, with 12 bases between. CDR3 length: 16 amino acids. In germline, CDR1 is KGHSH, CDR2 LQKENI. This CDR3 reads CASSPRRTGGNQPQHF. The CDR3 nucleotides read TGTGCCAGCTCACCACGAAGAACGGGTGGCAATCAGCCCCAGCATTTT.

The rearrangement links TRBV2 to TRBJ2-1; 8 bases align to TRBD2. CDR1 and CDR2 from the germline V gene are SNHLY and FYNNEI. CDR3 size: 15 residues. V lost 6 bases and J lost 4; bases outside the gene matches: 8. In DNA, the CDR3 is TGTGCCAGCAGGGGTGGACTAGCTGCTTACAATGAGCAGTTCTTC. It translates to CASRGGLAAYNEQFF. Based on the CDR3 plus reference TRBV2 and TRBJ2-1, the full variable domain is EPEVTQTPSHQVTQMGQEVILRCVPISNHLYFYWYRQILGQKVEFLVSFYNNEISEKSEIFDDQFSVERPDGSNFTLKIRSTKLEDSAMYFCASRGGLAAYNEQFFGPGTRLTVL.

The chain recombines TRBV4-1 with TRBJ1-1; the D gene is possibly TRBD1 (5 bases). The V and J ends lost 3 bases and 2 bases respectively, with 16 bases between them. Germline values: CDR1 MGHRA, CDR2 YSYEKL. CDR3 length equals 16 residues. The CDR3 DNA follows: TGCGCCAGCAGCCACACCCCCGGACATTCAAACACTGAAGCTTTCTTT. Its translation is CASSHTPGHSNTEAFF.

There are a few counts of this clone. The chain uses TRBV11-2 and TRBJ2-2, with D maybe TRBD1 (6 bases). The ends were cut back, 3 bases at V and 6 bases at J, with 17 bases in the middle. The V gene's germline CDR1 is SGHAT and CDR2 FQNNGV. The CDR3 runs to 16 residues. CDR3 DNA sequence: TGTGCCAGCAGCTTTACAGTTCCCAGGGGCGCCGGGGAGCTGTTTTTT. It yields the protein CASSFTVPRGAGELFF.

DNA of the CDR3: TGTGCCGTTGGGAAAGGGGGCTGGGGCTACACCTTC. Protein product: CAVGKGGWGYTF. The J gene is TRBJ1-2, the V gene TRBV27; TRBD1 matches 7 bases. The germline V gene has CDR1 MNHEY and CDR2 SMNVEV (reference sequence). The CDR3 length is 12 residues. After removal of 11 bases from V and 8 bases from J, the junction contained 11 bases not matched to a gene.

The chain employs TRBV6-5 and TRBJ1-1, with TRBD1 as a possible D gene (5 bases). V shed 6 bases and J shed 6 bases, with 14 bases lying between them. The CDR3 has 13 amino acids. Germline CDR1 MNHEY, CDR2 SVGAGI. CDR3 in amino acids: CASRPPGSAEAFF. The CDR3 DNA reads as TGTGCCAGCAGGCCCCCAGGGTCCGCTGAAGCTTTCTTT.

This chain uses TRBV29-1 with TRBJ1-4, with 7 bases matching TRBD1. Trimming at V came to 6 bases and at J to 5 bases, leaving 6 bases not matched to a gene. The CDR3 is made up of 13 amino acids. Germline V gives CDR1 SQVTM, CDR2 ANQGSEA. CDR3 sequence reads: CSVIPGGNEKLFF. CDR3 DNA sequence: TGCAGCGTAATTCCAGGGGGGAATGAAAAACTGTTTTTT.

V usage is TRBV5-6 and J usage is TRBJ1-1, with D possibly being TRBD1 (6 bases). This CDR3 has 13 residues. Germline V lookup: CDR1 SGHDT, CDR2 YYEEEE. The V end lost 2 bases, the J end lost 4 bases, and 9 bases lay between the germline ends. The CDR3 sequence is CASSFGRGTEAFF. The CDR3 region has the DNA TGTGCCAGCAGCTTCGGCAGGGGCACTGAAGCTTTCTTT. The complete variable domain, with remaining parts taken from reference TRBV5-6 and TRBJ1-1, reads DAGVTQSPTHLIKTRGQQVTLRCSPKSGHDTVSWYQQALGQGPQFIFQYYEEEERQRGNFPDRFSGHQFPNYSSELNVNALLLGDSALYLCASSFGRGTEAFFGQGTRLTVV.

This chain links TRBV7-9 with TRBJ1-3, with D uncertain. CDR3 size: 15 residues. In germline, CDR1 is SEHNR, CDR2 FQNEAQ (reference sequence). The ends were cut back, 5 bases at V and 1 base at J, with 12 bases in the middle. The CDR3 region is CASSHSGGSGNTIYF. CDR3 sequence (DNA): TGTGCCAGCAGCCACTCCGGAGGGTCTGGAAACACCATATATTTT.

This chain links TRBV28 with TRBJ2-1, with 10 bases lining up with TRBD2. The CDR3 has 15 residues. Germline-derived CDR1 and CDR2 are MDHEN and SYDVKM. After removal of 3 bases from V and 7 bases from J, the junction contained 6 bases not matched to a gene. CDR3 nucleotides: TGTGCCAGCAGTTTCATGTTAGCGGGGGGTAATGAGCAGTTCTTC. It encodes CASSFMLAGGNEQFF.

The genes are TRBV10-3 and TRBJ2-2; D possibly corresponds to TRBD1 (6 bases). Germline assignment: CDR1 ENHRY and CDR2 SYGVKD. Trimming cost V 5 bases and J 6 bases, with 16 bases left between them. This CDR3 has 15 amino acids. The CDR3 here is CAISRAAQGPGELFF. CDR3 sequence (DNA): TGTGCCATCAGTAGAGCCGCACAGGGCCCCGGGGAGCTGTTTTTT.

The J gene is TRBJ1-1, the V gene TRBV29-1; D remains ambiguous. This CDR3 region has 14 residues. V dropped 5 bases and J dropped 3 bases, with 16 bases sitting between them. Germline values: CDR1 SQVTM, CDR2 ANQGSEA. CDR3 sequence: CSVRSQSRDTEAFF. The CDR3 DNA follows: TGCAGCGTTCGTTCTCAGTCGAGGGACACTGAAGCTTTCTTT.

CDR3 in amino acids: CATSRDPGTGGRNEQFF. DNA of the CDR3: TGTGCCACCAGCAGAGATCCTGGGACAGGGGGTCGCAATGAGCAGTTCTTC. This chain joins TRBV15 and TRBJ2-1; 11 nucleotides agree with TRBD1. After removal of 0 bases from V and 6 bases from J, the junction contained 7 bases not matched to a gene. The CDR3 has 17 amino acids. Germline CDR1 and CDR2: LNHNV and YYDKDF (reference sequence).

This chain links TRBV6-1 with TRBJ2-7, with 7 bases lining up with TRBD2. The CDR3 is 15 residues long. V lost 2 bases and J lost 4; bases outside the gene matches: 8. Germline V gene sequence: CDR1 MNHNS, CDR2 SASEGT. CDR3 sequence (DNA): TGTGCCAGCAGTGAAAGGTCTAGCGGAGTTTACGAGCAGTACTTC. Protein product: CASSERSSGVYEQYF.

The count of this clone is one. This CDR3 is also generated by other DNA sequences in the sample. This sequence joins TRBV20-1 and TRBJ2-5; 9 nucleotides agree with TRBD2. The germline CDR1 and CDR2 sequences are DFQATT and SNEGSKA (reference sequence). This CDR3 has 11 residues. Here the CDR3 reads CSVLAGETQYF. The CDR3 coding sequence is TGCAGCGTACTAGCGGGAGAGACCCAGTACTTC.

Only one count was recorded for this clone. The chain recombines TRBV2 with TRBJ2-1; 11 bases agree with TRBD2. The CDR3 extends over 14 amino acids. In germline, CDR1 is SNHLY, CDR2 FYNNEI. V dropped 4 bases and J dropped 4; count of bases not matched to a gene: 0. This chain's CDR3 is CASSGLAGYNEQFF. CDR3 in DNA: TGTGCCAGCAGTGGACTAGCGGGGTACAATGAGCAGTTCTTC.

V gene TRBV6-5 combines with J gene TRBJ1-2, with 8 bases matching TRBD1. V dropped 8 bases and J dropped 8; count of bases not matched to a gene: 7. Looked up from germline, CDR1 is MNHEY and CDR2 is SVGAGI. The CDR3 runs to 12 residues. The CDR3 bases are TGTGCCAGCCAGGGGGCCTATGAAGGCTACACCTTC. Encoded protein: CASQGAYEGYTF.

The V gene is TRBV28, the J gene TRBJ1-6; TRBD1 might be the D (5 bases). This CDR3 contains 12 residues. Between the trimmed V and J ends, which lost 5 bases and 14 bases, there was a span of 13 bases. The germline CDR1 and CDR2 sequences are MDHEN and SYDVKM. DNA for the CDR3: TGTGCCAGCAGTCCTCCTCCAGGGACCCTCCACTTT. Amino acid sequence: CASSPPPGTLHF.

This clone appeared a few times. The CDR3 region is CASSLGWRGGSYNEQFF. The DNA for the CDR3 is TGTGCCAGCAGCTTAGGGTGGAGGGGGGGGTCCTACAATGAGCAGTTCTTC. This sequence joins TRBV7-9 and TRBJ2-1, with D tentatively TRBD2 (7 bases). The germline gives CDR1 SEHNR, CDR2 FQNEAQ (reference sequence). CDR3 length: 17 amino acids. V dropped 1 base and J dropped 1 base, with 14 bases sitting between them.

The rearrangement uses TRBV5-1 and TRBJ1-2; no reliable D call. This CDR3 contains 16 residues. Germline V CDR1 and CDR2: SGHRS, YFSETQ. The V end was cut by 1 base, the J end by 3 bases, with 16 bases between. CDR3 residues: CASSLRAPGRDYGYTF. The DNA for the CDR3 is TGCGCCAGCAGCTTGCGGGCCCCGGGGAGGGACTATGGCTACACCTTC.

J is TRBJ2-7 and V is TRBV9; weak D call: TRBD1 (5 bases). Trimming pared 3 bases from V and 3 bases from J, leaving 16 bases between. Per the germline V gene, CDR1 is SGDLS and CDR2 is YYNGEE. The CDR3 is made up of 15 amino acids. CDR3: CASSEGDPTGYEQYF. The DNA for the CDR3 is TGTGCCAGCAGCGAAGGGGATCCCACCGGCTACGAGCAGTACTTC. The full variable domain, rest sourced from reference TRBV9 and TRBJ2-7, is DSGVTQTPKHLITATGQRVTLRCSPRSGDLSVYWYQQSLDQGLQFLIQYYNGEERAKGNILERFSAQQFPDLHSELNLSSLELGDSALYFCASSEGDPTGYEQYFGPGTRLTVT.

This chain links TRBV6-5 with TRBJ2-7, with 9 bases that match TRBD1. CDR1 and CDR2 (germline): MNHEY, SVGAGI. Trimming cost V 2 bases and J 7 bases; bases outside gene matches: 12. The CDR3 extends over 16 amino acids. The CDR3 protein is CASSYEGQGLTREQYF. CDR3 bases: TGTGCCAGCAGTTACGAGGGACAGGGTTTAACAAGGGAGCAGTACTTC.

For this clone: Since the CDR3 does not end with the conserved phenylalanine or tryptophan, this likely comes from a read error. DNA of the CDR3: TGCGCCAGCAGCTTCTCCGGGACAGGGGTGAACACTGAAGCTTTCTCT. This gives the protein CASSFSGTGVNTEAFS. V usage is TRBV5-1 and J usage is TRBJ1-1; 10 bases map to TRBD1. With V trimmed by 2 bases and J by 0 bases, 4 bases remained unmatched. Germline CDR1 SGHRS, CDR2 YFSETQ. The CDR3 is 16 residues long.

CDR3 in DNA: TGTGCCAGCAGCTCCTCGCCGGGACAGGGGTTCCGGGATACGCAGTATTTT. Protein sequence: CASSSSPGQGFRDTQYF. The V gene is TRBV7-8, the J gene TRBJ2-3; 10 bases map to TRBD1. V dropped 4 bases and J dropped 6; count of bases not matched to a gene: 13. The CDR3 runs to 17 residues. Germline V CDR1 and CDR2: SGHVS, FQNEAQ.